This T cell receptor (beta chain) is drawn from a study of Graves' ophthalmopathy and Graves' hyperthyroidism (dated by TCRdb to between 2018 and 2020). Study-level background: Peripheral blood samples were taken at the time of initial diagnosis, before any treatment was given. The study used signatures of the TCR beta repertoire to tell Graves' ophthalmopathy apart from Graves' hyperthyroidism and to predict which patients would progress to ophthalmopathy. In total, 135 blood samples were TCR-sequenced: around 42 ophthalmopathy, approximately 80 hyperthyroidism and some 17 hyperthyroidism-to-ophthalmopathy patients. To explore V-J signatures distinguishing ophthalmopathy from hyperthyroidism, a discovery set of about 99 patients (around 44 ophthalmopathy, 57 stable hyperthyroidism) was enrolled. An independent validation cohort was composed of about 20 hyperthyroidism patients and 15 to 17 patients who later progressed from hyperthyroidism to ophthalmopathy. In roughly 6 hyperthyroidism patients, T-cell repertoires of thyroid tissue and blood were compared. Once sampling was done, hyperthyroidism patients were given methimazole at a starting dose of 30 mg daily, while ophthalmopathy patients were given high-dose intravenous methylprednisolone.

Ophthalmopathy patients had moderately to severely active disease, Clinical Activity Score of at least 3, NOSPECS grade of at least 4, and disease duration under 3 months. Patients with other autoimmune diseases, uncontrolled infections, pregnancy or lactation were excluded. Clinical symptoms, serum thyroxine, TRAb, thyroid ultrasound and orbital computed tomography formed the basis of the diagnosis. Ficoll-Paque density gradient centrifugation was used to isolate PBMCs from around 10 ml of fresh peripheral blood. Total RNA was extracted with Trizol reagent and quality-checked on an Agilent 2100 Bioanalyzer. This clonotype was recorded only once. Its antigen remains unidentified. The sample holds no much larger clone one base away, and base qualities are not on file. One read alone is weak evidence. From the cysteine through the phenylalanine, the CDR3 covers 13 amino acids. Just CDR3 DNA is preserved here, 39 bases in frame from base 1. The germline V gene provides CDR1 SNHLY and CDR2 FYNNEI. Clipping removes 7 bases from V and 13 bases from J, with 12 as the unmatched junction base count.

TCR beta CDR3 regions were amplified from RNA transcripts for repertoire sequencing. HTBI primers and the Qiagen OneStep RT-PCR kit were used in a first-round RT-PCR, which was followed by a second-round multiplex PCR, size selection and purification. The libraries underwent paired-end sequencing with 100 bp reads on an Illumina HiSeq2000. In the source study's methods: SOAPnuke was used to process the reads, removing any read that contained adapters or uncalled bases, had a mean Phred below 15, or lacked an exact match to the constant primer or identifier. COPE v1.2.5 was used to merge the high-quality paired reads. Each unique nucleotide sequence was defined as a clonotype, and clonotypes were aligned to IMGT TRB V, D and J references with MiTCR v1.1. The analysis was limited to V-J combinations with a frequency above 0.0001, which together covered approximately 99% of repertoires. For each V-J combination, a TCR clonal expansion and chaos score was defined as the ratio of F50 clonal expansion to chaos observed in the TCRdist matrix. Welch's t-statistics and random forest were used to reduce the features to 13 V-J combinations, which were then used as input to a naive Bayes classifier. The similarity between thyroid and blood repertoires was quantified using the Morisita-Horn index. TCRdb cleaned the public reads at Q25 with fastp, built clones with MiXCR and kept in-frame beta chains. For every CDR3 protein sequence, its rows merge into one entry that carries the most common genes and DNA. These V and J calls originate from TCRdb's pipeline instead of the authors' own analysis. Within this sample are about 740,000 distinct CDR3 sequences, with roughly two fifths of them counted one time only. 40% to 55% of the sample is taken by the ten largest.

The investigation overall reported the following: Ophthalmopathy was separated from stable hyperthyroidism by the 13-signature model with roughly 90% sensitivity and about 81% specificity in cross-validation and with 80%/75% in the test set. No statistical method was used to predetermine the sample size, and group allocation was not hidden from the investigators. In validation, the model predicted ophthalmopathy progression with more than 55% sensitivity and 72.22% specificity; roughly 12 predicted patients were CT-confirmed with GO in a median of approximately 6.5 months. Most expanded thyroid clonotypes with frequency above 0.001 were also detected in blood, suggesting blood repertoires may reflect the thyroid immune response.

This clonotype originated in an adult man with Graves' ophthalmopathy. The rearranged segments are TRBV2 and TRBJ2-5; 10 middle bases align to TRBD2. Sequenced sample: peripheral blood. Here the CDR3 is given as CASTRLAGTAGYF. Here is the DNA: TGTGCCAGCACAAGACTAGCGGGCACTGCCGGGTACTTC.